A selection of T cell receptor beta chains follows, all from one sample in a study of cytomegalovirus exposure and HLA in healthy donors. TCRdb's copy holds only in-frame clones and misses some; the assay was immunoSEQ multiplex PCR. The table lists some 140,000 clones, roughly 87% of them singletons. Material: PBMCs. Receptors were obtained from a woman between 18 and 29 years old in good health and CMV-seropositive. CDR3s include the opening cysteine and the closing phenylalanine or tryptophan. The D gene is left open where the match is weak. Clone size appears in some rows only: once, few, many, or a class for an expanded clone.

- - TRBJ2-7 TRBV6-5 TGTGCCAGCAGACGACGGGTCCTAGACCCCTACGAGCAGTACTTC CASRRRVLDPYEQYF
TRBD1 - TRBJ1-2 TRBV6-5 TGTGCCAGCAGTTACGGTGGACAGGGGGCTAACTATGGCTACACCTTC CASSYGGQGANYGYTF
- - TRBJ2-7 TRBV27 TGTGCCAGCAGTTTATACAGGGTTGGCGAGCAGTACTTC CASSLYRVGEQYF
TRBD1 - TRBJ2-5 TRBV27 TGTGCCAGCAGTTCCTTAGACAGGGGGGTCACCAGCGAGACCCAGTACTTC CASSSLDRGVTSETQYF
- once TRBJ1-2 TRBV7-2 TGTGCCAGCAGCTTAGCGCTTCAGGGGTATGGCTACACCTTC CASSLALQGYGYTF
TRBD1 - TRBJ2-3 TRBV7-8 TGTGCCAGCAGCTTAGCGGCAGGGGGAGATACGCAGTATTTT CASSLAAGGDTQYF
TRBD1 - TRBJ1-1 TRBV7-9 TGTGCCAGCAGCTTAGAGACAGGGGGCACTGAAGCTTTCTTT CASSLETGGTEAFF
TRBD2 - TRBJ2-2 TRBV6-6 TGTGCCAGCAGCCCCGGGGGGGCTGGCGGGGAGCTGTTTTTT CASSPGGAGGELFF
TRBD2 - TRBJ2-2 TRBV2 TGTGCCAGCAGGGGCAGGGAGGGTACCGGGGAGCTGTTTTTT CASRGREGTGELFF
- - TRBJ1-2 TRBV4-1 TGCGCCAGCAGCCAAGAGTCGGGCAGGGATAGTTTCTATGGCTACACCTTC CASSQESGRDSFYGYTF
- - TRBJ2-7 TRBV21-1 TGTGCCAGCAACTGGGCCGGACCAAGTGGGGAGGGCAACGAGCAGTACTTC CASNWAGPSGEGNEQYF